This record concerns one TCR beta chain sequence. In the source study's methods: Amplifying reference gene primers gave estimates of nucleated cell counts. Profiling relied on immunoSEQ multiplex PCR, and the TCRdb table lists in-frame clones only, not all of them. The V and J calls and clone size are taken from that table; D and trimming were inferred from the DNA. This table holds tens of thousands of clones, around 90% found once. The data belong to a study of blood T cell repertoires in COVID-19. Across the study: Acute and convalescent COVID-19 samples came from the United States, Italy and Spain. T cells, B-cell-depleted T cells, or PBMCs provided the cDNA or gDNA that served as material.

Germline V lookup: CDR1 LNHNV, CDR2 YYDKDF (reference sequence). The CDR3 consists of 16 residues. V lost 3 bases, J lost 5 bases, and 17 bases lay in between. The source is a man between 60 and 75 years old with acute or convalescent COVID-19. The sample taken for sequencing was peripheral blood. This chain connects TRBV15 to TRBJ2-1, with D unclear. CDR3 coding DNA: TGTGCCACCAGCAGGGGCCTGTACACTGATAACAATGAGCAGTTCTTC. This codes for CATSRGLYTDNNEQFF. Drawing the rest from reference TRBV15 and TRBJ2-1, the complete variable domain is DAMVIQNPRYQVTQFGKPVTLSCSQTLNHNVMYWYQQKSSQAPKLLFHYYDKDFNNEADTPDNFQSRRPNTSFCFLDIRSPGLGDTAMYLCATSRGLYTDNNEQFFGPGTRLTVL.